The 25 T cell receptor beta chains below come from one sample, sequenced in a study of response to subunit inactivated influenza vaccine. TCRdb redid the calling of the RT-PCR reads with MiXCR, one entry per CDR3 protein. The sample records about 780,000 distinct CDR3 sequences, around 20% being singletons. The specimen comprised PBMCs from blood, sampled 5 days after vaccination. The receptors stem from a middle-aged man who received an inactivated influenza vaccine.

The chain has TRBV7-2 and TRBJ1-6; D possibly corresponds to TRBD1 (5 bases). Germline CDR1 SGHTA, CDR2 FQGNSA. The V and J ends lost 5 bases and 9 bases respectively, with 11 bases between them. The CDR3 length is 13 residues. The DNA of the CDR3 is TGTGCCAGCAGCCCGCGACAGATTTCACCCCTCCACTTT. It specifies CASSPRQISPLHF.

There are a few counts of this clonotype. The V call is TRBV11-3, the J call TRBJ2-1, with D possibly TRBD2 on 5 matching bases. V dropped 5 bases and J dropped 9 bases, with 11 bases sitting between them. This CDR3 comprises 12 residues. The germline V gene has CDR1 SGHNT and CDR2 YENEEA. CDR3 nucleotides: TGTGCCAGCAGCCCGAATGCGGGTGAGCAGTTCTTC. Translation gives CASSPNAGEQFF.

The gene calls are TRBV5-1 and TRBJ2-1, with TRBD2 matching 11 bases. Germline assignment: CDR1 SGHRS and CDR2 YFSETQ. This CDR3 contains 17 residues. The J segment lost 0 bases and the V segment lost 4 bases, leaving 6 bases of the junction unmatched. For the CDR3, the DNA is TGCGCCAGCAGCGGGGGACTAGCGGACTCCTCCTACAATGAGCAGTTCTTC. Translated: CASSGGLADSSYNEQFF.

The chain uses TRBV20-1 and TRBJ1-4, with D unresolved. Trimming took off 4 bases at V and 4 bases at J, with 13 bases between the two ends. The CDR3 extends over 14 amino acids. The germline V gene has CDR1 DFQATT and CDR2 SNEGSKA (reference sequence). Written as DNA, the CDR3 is TGCAGTGCTAAGAGCGCACTCCTTAATGAAAAACTGTTTTTT. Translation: CSAKSALLNEKLFF.

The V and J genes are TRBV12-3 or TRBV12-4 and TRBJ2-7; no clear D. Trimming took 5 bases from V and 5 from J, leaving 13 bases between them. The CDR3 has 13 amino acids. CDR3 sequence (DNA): TGTGCCAGCAGTGCCAACAGTTGGAACGAGCAGTACTTC. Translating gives CASSANSWNEQYF.

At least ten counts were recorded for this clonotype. DNA of the CDR3: TGTGCCAGCAACGATAAGGGGAGCACCGGGGAGCTGTTTTTT. It translates to CASNDKGSTGELFF. J is TRBJ2-2 and V is TRBV6-2 or TRBV6-3, with D possibly called TRBD1 or TRBD2 (5 bases each). Germline values: CDR1 MNHEY, CDR2 SVGEGT. Trimming left V 7 bases short and J 4 bases short, with 13 bases between. The CDR3 contains 14 residues.

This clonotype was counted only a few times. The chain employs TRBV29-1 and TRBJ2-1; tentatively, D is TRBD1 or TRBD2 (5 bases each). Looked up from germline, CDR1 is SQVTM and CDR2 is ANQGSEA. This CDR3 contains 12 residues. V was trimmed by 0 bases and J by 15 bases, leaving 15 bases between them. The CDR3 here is CSVEDAGAGPFF. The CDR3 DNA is TGCAGCGTTGAAGACGCCGGGGCAGGCCCGTTCTTC.

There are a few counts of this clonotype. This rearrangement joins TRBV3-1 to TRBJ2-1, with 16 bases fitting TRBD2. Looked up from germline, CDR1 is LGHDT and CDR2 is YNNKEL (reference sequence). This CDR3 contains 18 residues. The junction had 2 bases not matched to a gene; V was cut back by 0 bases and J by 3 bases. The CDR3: CASSQEGTSGGDYNEQFF. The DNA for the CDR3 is TGTGCCAGCAGCCAAGAGGGGACTAGCGGGGGGGACTACAATGAGCAGTTCTTC.

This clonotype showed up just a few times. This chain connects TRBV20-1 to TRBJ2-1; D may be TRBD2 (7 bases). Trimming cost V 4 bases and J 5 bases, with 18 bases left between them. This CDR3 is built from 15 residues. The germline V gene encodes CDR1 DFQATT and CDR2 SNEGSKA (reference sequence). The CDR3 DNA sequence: TGCAGTGCTACGTTCAGGGGAGCGGGAAACAATGAGCAGTTCTTC. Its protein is CSATFRGAGNNEQFF.

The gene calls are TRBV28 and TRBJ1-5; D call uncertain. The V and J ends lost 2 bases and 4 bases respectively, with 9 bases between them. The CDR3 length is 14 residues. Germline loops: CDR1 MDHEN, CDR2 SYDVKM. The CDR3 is CASSLMTLNQPQHF. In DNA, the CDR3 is TGTGCCAGCAGTTTAATGACACTTAATCAGCCCCAGCATTTT.

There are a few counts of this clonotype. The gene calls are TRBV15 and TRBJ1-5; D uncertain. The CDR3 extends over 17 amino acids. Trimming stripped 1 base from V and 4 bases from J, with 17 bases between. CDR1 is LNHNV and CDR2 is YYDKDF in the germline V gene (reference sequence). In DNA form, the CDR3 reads TGTGCCACCAGCAGAGTGTCGGCTCGGGCGGGAAATCAGCCCCAGCATTTT. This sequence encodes CATSRVSARAGNQPQHF. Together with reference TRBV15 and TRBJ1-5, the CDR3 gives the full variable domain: DAMVIQNPRYQVTQFGKPVTLSCSQTLNHNVMYWYQQKSSQAPKLLFHYYDKDFNNEADTPDNFQSRRPNTSFCFLDIRSPGLGDTAMYLCATSRVSARAGNQPQHFGDGTRLSIL.

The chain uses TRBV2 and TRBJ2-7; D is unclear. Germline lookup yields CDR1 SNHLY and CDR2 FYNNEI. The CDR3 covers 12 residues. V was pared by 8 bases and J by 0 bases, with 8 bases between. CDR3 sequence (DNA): TGTGCCAGCCAGAGGAGCTCCTACGAGCAGTACTTC. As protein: CASQRSSYEQYF.

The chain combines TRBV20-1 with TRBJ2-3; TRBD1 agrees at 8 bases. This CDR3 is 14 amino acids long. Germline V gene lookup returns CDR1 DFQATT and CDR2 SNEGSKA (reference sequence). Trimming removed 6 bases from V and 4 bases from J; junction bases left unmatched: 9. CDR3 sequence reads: CSADRAGGPDTQYF. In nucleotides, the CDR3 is TGCAGTGCCGATCGAGCAGGGGGCCCAGATACGCAGTATTTT.

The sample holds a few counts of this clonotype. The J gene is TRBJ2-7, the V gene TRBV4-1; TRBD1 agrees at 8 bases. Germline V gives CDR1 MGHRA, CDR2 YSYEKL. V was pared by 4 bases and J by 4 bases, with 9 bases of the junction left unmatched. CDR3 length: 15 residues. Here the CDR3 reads CASSLHGTGVYEQYF. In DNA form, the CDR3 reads TGCGCCAGCAGCCTCCACGGGACAGGAGTGTACGAGCAGTACTTC.

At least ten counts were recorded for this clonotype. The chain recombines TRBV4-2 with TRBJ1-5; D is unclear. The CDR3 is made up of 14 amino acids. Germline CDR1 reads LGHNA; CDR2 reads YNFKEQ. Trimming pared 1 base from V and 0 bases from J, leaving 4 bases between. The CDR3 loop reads CASSQANSNQPQHF. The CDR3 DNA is TGTGCCAGCAGCCAAGCCAATAGCAATCAGCCCCAGCATTTT.

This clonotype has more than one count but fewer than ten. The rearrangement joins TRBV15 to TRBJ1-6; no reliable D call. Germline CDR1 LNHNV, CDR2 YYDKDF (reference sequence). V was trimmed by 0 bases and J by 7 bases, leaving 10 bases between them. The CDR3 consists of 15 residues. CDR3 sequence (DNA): TGTGCCACCAGCAGAGATCGGCACACAAATTCACCCCTCCACTTT. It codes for CATSRDRHTNSPLHF.

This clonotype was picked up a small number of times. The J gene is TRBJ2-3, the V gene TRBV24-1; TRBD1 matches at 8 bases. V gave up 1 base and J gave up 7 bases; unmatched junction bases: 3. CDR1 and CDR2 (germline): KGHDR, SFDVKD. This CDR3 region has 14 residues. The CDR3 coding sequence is TGTGCCACCAGTGATTTCCGGACAGGGAATACGCAGTATTTT. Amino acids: CATSDFRTGNTQYF.

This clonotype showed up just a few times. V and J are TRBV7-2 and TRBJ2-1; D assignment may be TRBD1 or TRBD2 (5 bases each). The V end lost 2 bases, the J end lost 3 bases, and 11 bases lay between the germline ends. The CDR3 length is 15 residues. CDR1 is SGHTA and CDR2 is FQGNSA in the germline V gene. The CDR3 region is CASSLKGTIYNEQFF. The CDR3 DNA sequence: TGTGCCAGCAGCTTAAAGGGGACCATCTACAATGAGCAGTTCTTC.

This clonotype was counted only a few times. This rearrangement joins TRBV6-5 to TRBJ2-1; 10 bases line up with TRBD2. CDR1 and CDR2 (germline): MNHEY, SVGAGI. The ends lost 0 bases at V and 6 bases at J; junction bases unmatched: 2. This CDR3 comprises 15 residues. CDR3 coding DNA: TGTGCCAGCAGTTACTCCAGCGGGAGGGGCAATGAGCAGTTCTTC. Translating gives CASSYSSGRGNEQFF.

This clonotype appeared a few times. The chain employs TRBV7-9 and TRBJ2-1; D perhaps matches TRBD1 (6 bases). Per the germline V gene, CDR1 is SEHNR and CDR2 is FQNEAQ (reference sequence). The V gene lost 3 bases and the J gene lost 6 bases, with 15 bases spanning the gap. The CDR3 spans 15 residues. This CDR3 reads CASSFVRGYGNEQFF. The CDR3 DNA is TGTGCCAGCAGCTTCGTCAGGGGCTATGGCAATGAGCAGTTCTTC.

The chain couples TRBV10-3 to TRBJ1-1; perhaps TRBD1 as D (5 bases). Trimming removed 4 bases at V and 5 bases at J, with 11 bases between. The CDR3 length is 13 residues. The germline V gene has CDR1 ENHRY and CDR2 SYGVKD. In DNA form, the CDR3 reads TGTGCCATCAGTGCACGACAGACAACTGAAGCTTTCTTT. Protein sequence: CAISARQTTEAFF.

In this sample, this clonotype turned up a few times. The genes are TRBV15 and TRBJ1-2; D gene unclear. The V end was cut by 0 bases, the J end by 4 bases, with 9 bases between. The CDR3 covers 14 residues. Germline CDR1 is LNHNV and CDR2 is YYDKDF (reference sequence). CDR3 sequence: CATSREGQLYGYTF. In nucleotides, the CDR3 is TGTGCCACCAGCAGAGAAGGCCAGCTCTATGGCTACACCTTC.

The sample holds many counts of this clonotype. CDR3 sequence reads: CSASPNRGETQYF. The CDR3 DNA reads as TGCAGTGCTAGCCCAAACAGGGGTGAGACCCAGTACTTC. The rearrangement links TRBV20-1 to TRBJ2-5; 7 bases fit TRBD1. CDR1 and CDR2 (germline): DFQATT, SNEGSKA (reference sequence). The CDR3 is 13 amino acids. Trimming cost V 3 bases and J 5 bases; bases outside gene matches: 6.

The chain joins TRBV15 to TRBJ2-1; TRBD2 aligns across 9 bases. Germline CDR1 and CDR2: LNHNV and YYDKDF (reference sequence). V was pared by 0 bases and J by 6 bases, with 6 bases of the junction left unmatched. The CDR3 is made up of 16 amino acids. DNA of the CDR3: TGTGCCACCAGCAGAGAAGGCGGGACTAGCCTCAATGAGCAGTTCTTC. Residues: CATSREGGTSLNEQFF.

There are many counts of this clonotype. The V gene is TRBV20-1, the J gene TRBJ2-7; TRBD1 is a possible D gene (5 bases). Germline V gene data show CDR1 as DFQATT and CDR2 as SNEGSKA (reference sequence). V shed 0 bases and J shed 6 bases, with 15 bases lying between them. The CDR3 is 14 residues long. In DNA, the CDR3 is TGCAGTGCTAGAGATTCTTCAGGGATGGGCGAGCAGTACTTC. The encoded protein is CSARDSSGMGEQYF.